One sample yielded the 5 T cell receptor beta chains listed below, sequenced in a study of lymphopenia after photon versus proton radiotherapy. Measured with immunoSEQ multiplex PCR; TCRdb has only the in-frame clones, and not every one. The data show 70,000 or so clones, 85% to 95% seen once. Sequenced material: peripheral blood, taken from a patient treated with photon-based radiotherapy. The source is a woman in her 40s with cholangiocarcinoma.

J is TRBJ2-1 and V is TRBV19; D remains unclear. CDR1 is LNHDA, CDR2 SQIVND, per germline (reference sequence). The V gene lost 8 bases and the J gene lost 4 bases, with 15 bases spanning the gap. The CDR3 consists of 14 residues. CDR3 nucleotide sequence: TGTGCCAGTGGTAGGAGTTTTCCTTACAATGAGCAGTTCTTC. Translation: CASGRSFPYNEQFF.

This rearrangement joins TRBV6-6 to TRBJ1-2; D gene uncertain. This CDR3 contains 16 residues. Germline CDR1 MNHNY, CDR2 SVGAGI (reference sequence). V lost 2 bases and J 5 bases, leaving 18 bases between the germline ends. CDR3 nucleotide sequence: TGTGCCAGCAGTTACCAAATACCCGGGAGGGATTATGGCTACACCTTC. This gives the protein CASSYQIPGRDYGYTF.

The genes are TRBV6-1 and TRBJ2-1; D uncertain. V lost 2 bases, J lost 0 bases, and 8 bases lay in between. This CDR3 spans 15 amino acids. CDR1 is MNHNS and CDR2 is SASEGT in the germline V gene. The CDR3 protein is CASSETWSSYNEQFF. Here the CDR3 DNA reads TGTGCCAGCAGTGAAACTTGGAGCTCCTACAATGAGCAGTTCTTC.

V is TRBV10-3 and J is TRBJ1-2, with a possible D match to TRBD1 (5 bases). The CDR3 loop spans 14 amino acids. Germline lookup yields CDR1 ENHRY and CDR2 SYGVKD. The V and J ends lost 3 bases and 2 bases respectively, with 10 bases between them. CDR3 residues: CAISDSRGNYGYTF. CDR3 nucleotides: TGTGCCATCAGTGACTCCCGGGGGAACTATGGCTACACCTTC.

V usage is TRBV30 and J usage is TRBJ1-1; 7 positions match TRBD1. CDR1 is GTSNPN and CDR2 is SVGIG in the germline V gene (reference sequence). The ends lost 4 bases at V and 4 bases at J; junction bases unmatched: 12. The CDR3 spans 15 residues. The CDR3 protein is CAWTHPGKGATEAFF. CDR3 nucleotide sequence: TGTGCCTGGACCCACCCCGGAAAGGGGGCCACTGAAGCTTTCTTT.